Detailed here is one TCR beta chain. Original data processing: Amplification of reference gene primers provided the estimated nucleated cell counts. Clones were read by immunoSEQ multiplex PCR, and TCRdb kept only the in-frame ones, dropping some. The V and J calls and the clone size are those of that table, but D and trimming were determined from the DNA. The table lists under 85,000 clones, over 75% of them singletons. This sample was included in a study of blood T cell repertoires in COVID-19. Looking at the study overall: The origin of the acute and convalescent COVID-19 samples was the United States, Italy and Spain. The analysed material was cDNA or gDNA that came from T cells, B-cell-depleted T cells, or PBMCs.

Germline trimming cut 6 bases from V and 8 bases from J; bases unmatched to any gene: 9. This CDR3 contains 13 residues. The V gene's germline CDR1 is MDHEN and CDR2 SYDVKM. The sample taken for sequencing was peripheral blood. The clonotype comes from a man in his 70s with acute or convalescent COVID-19. The V gene is TRBV28, the J gene TRBJ1-1; 7 bases map to TRBD1. CDR3 sequence reads: CASRKNRGSEAFF. DNA of the CDR3: TGTGCCAGCAGGAAAAACAGGGGTAGCGAAGCTTTCTTT.